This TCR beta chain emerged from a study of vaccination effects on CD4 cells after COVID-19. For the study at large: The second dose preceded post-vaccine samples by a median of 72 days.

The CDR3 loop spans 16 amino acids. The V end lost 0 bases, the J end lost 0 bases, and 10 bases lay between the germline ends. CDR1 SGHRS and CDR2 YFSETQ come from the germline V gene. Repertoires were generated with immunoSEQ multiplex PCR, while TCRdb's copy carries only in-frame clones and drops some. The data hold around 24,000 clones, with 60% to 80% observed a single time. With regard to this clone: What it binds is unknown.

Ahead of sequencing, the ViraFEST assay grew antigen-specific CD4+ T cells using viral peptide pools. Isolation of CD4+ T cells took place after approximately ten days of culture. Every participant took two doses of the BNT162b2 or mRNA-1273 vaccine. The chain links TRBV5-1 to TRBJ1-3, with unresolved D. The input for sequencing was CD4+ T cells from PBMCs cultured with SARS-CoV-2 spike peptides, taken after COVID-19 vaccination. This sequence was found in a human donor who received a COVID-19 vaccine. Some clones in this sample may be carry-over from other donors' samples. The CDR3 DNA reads TGCGCCAGCAGCTTGGCGGGGTTTCTCTCTGGAAACACCATATATTTT. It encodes CASSLAGFLSGNTIYF.